What follows are 23 T cell receptor beta chains derived from one specimen sequenced in a study of T cell repertoires in cytomegalovirus infection. TCRdb recomputed calls from the reads with MiXCR, one row per CDR3 protein. This sample yields about 900,000 distinct CDR3 sequences, of which roughly 30% are seen a single time; roughly an eighth belongs to the top ten. These receptors have no known antigen. The specimen was cultured CD8+ T cells from PBMCs, collected from culture after CMV antigen stimulation. These TCRs come from a human donor in good health (CMV status not recorded). Some clones in this sample may be carry-over from other donors' samples.

This clonotype came up many times. The chain links TRBV7-2 to TRBJ1-5, with TRBD1 as a possible D gene (6 bases). The CDR3 is made up of 15 amino acids. From germline, CDR1 is SGHTA and CDR2 FQGNSA. Trimming stripped 1 base from V and 6 bases from J, with 13 bases between. The DNA for the CDR3 is TGTGCCAGCAGCTTAGACCAGGGGATGAGTCAGCCCCAGCATTTT. Amino acid sequence: CASSLDQGMSQPQHF. Combining the CDR3 with reference TRBV7-2 and TRBJ1-5 gives the whole variable domain GAGVSQSPSNKVTEKGKDVELRCDPISGHTALYWYRQSLGQGLEFLIYFQGNSAPDKSGLPSDRFSAERTGGSVSTLTIQRTQQEDSAVYLCASSLDQGMSQPQHFGDGTRLSIL.

In this sample, this clonotype turned up a few times. The chain links TRBV15 to TRBJ2-7; no firm D call. With 4 bases removed from V and 4 bases from J, the gap between germline ends came to 14 bases. This CDR3 is built from 14 residues. From germline, CDR1 is LNHNV and CDR2 YYDKDF (reference sequence). CDR3 sequence reads: CATSTGKGAYEQYF. The CDR3 nucleotides are TGTGCCACCAGCACCGGTAAAGGTGCTTACGAGCAGTACTTC.

The chain recombines TRBV20-1 with TRBJ2-5; 13 bases line up with TRBD2. The CDR3 is 19 amino acids. Per germline, CDR1 DFQATT and CDR2 SNEGSKA (reference sequence). J gave up 2 bases and V 6 bases, and 18 bases lay outside the gene matches. CDR3 nucleotides: TGCAGTGCCAATCCCATTACTAGCGGGGGGGCCCAGGCGCAAGAGACCCAGTACTTC. Its translation: CSANPITSGGAQAQETQYF.

This clonotype was observed a few times. The chain combines TRBV14 with TRBJ1-1, with D hard to call. The V and J ends lost 4 bases and 5 bases respectively, with 11 bases between them. CDR3 size: 13 residues. Germline CDR1 reads SGHDN; CDR2 reads FVKESK. The CDR3 bases are TGTGCCAGCAGCCCCCTAGGAGAAACTGAAGCTTTCTTT. This translates into CASSPLGETEAFF.

This clonotype was counted a few times. V gene TRBV6-2 or TRBV6-3 combines with J gene TRBJ2-1; D is uncertain. The CDR3 is 17 residues long. Germline values: CDR1 MNHEY, CDR2 SVGEGT. V was trimmed by 7 bases and J by 8 bases, leaving 27 bases between them. The chain's CDR3 is CASTHSFLSTRPHEQFF. The CDR3 DNA sequence: TGTGCCAGCACCCATTCCTTTCTGAGTACCAGGCCCCATGAGCAGTTCTTC.

The rearrangement uses TRBV5-1 and TRBJ2-7; 9 nucleotides match TRBD1. V gave up 8 bases and J gave up 5 bases; unmatched junction bases: 5. Germline CDR1 and CDR2: SGHRS and YFSETQ. This CDR3 spans 12 amino acids. The CDR3 DNA reads TGCGCCAGTAGGGACAGGGAGGACGAGCAGTACTTC. It is translated as CASRDREDEQYF.

In its sample, this clonotype was seen a few times. The V call is TRBV6-5, the J call TRBJ2-5, with TRBD2 matching 14 bases. CDR3 length: 18 residues. The germline V gene has CDR1 MNHEY and CDR2 SVGAGI. V shed 0 bases, J shed 2 bases, and the junction held 5 bases outside the gene matches. The CDR3 loop is CASSYSGTSGGTQETQYF. The CDR3 DNA reads as TGTGCCAGCAGTTACTCTGGGACTAGCGGGGGAACGCAAGAGACCCAGTACTTC.

J is TRBJ2-7 and V is TRBV6-1; weak D call: TRBD2 (6 bases). Per germline, CDR1 MNHNS and CDR2 SASEGT. The CDR3 has 15 residues. The ends were cut back, 6 bases at V and 1 base at J, with 16 bases in the middle. CDR3 nucleotides: TGTGCCAGCAGGCGAGGAGGGGAGACATCCTACGAGCAGTACGTC. Amino acids: CASRRGGETSYEQYV.

This clonotype was counted only a few times. The V and J genes are TRBV10-3 and TRBJ1-4; possible D gene TRBD1, 5 bases. Germline CDR1 ENHRY, CDR2 SYGVKD. CDR3 length: 16 amino acids. Trimming took 0 bases from V and 3 from J, leaving 11 bases between them. CDR3 nucleotide sequence: TGTGCCATCAGTGAGTCGTCTCCGGGGCCTAATGAAAAACTGTTTTTT. It is translated as CAISESSPGPNEKLFF.

The gene calls are TRBV27 and TRBJ2-7; the D is unclear. The CDR3 runs 16 residues. V lost 5 bases, J lost 3 bases, and 20 bases lay in between. In germline, CDR1 is MNHEY, CDR2 SMNVEV (reference sequence). The CDR3 region is CASSPSAGDEDYEQYF. The DNA of the CDR3 is TGTGCCAGCAGTCCCTCCGCAGGTGATGAGGACTACGAGCAGTACTTC.

Here the CDR3 DNA reads TGCGCCAGCAGCTTGGGGGAGGGTTCGGCTTATGGCTACACCTTC. It translates to CASSLGEGSAYGYTF. The rearrangement joins TRBV5-1 to TRBJ1-2; D remains unclear. The V end lost 0 bases, the J end lost 5 bases, and 14 bases lay between the germline ends. The CDR3 covers 15 residues. CDR1 and CDR2 from the germline V gene are SGHRS and YFSETQ.

This clonotype has a handful of counts. This chain uses TRBV27 with TRBJ1-5, with a possible D match to TRBD1 (5 bases). The germline CDR1 and CDR2 sequences are MNHEY and SMNVEV (reference sequence). Deletions cut 2 bases from V and 3 bases from J, with 11 bases between. CDR3 length: 15 residues. The CDR3, as DNA: TGTGCCAGCAGTTTAGGAGGGGCTACCAATCAGCCCCAGCATTTT. Translation: CASSLGGATNQPQHF.

This clonotype was seen only a few times. This sequence joins TRBV6-2 or TRBV6-3 and TRBJ2-7, with D uncertain. Trimming took 6 bases from V and 2 from J, leaving 11 bases between them. The length of the CDR3 is 13 residues. Germline CDR1 reads MNHEY; CDR2 reads SVGEGT. The CDR3 DNA reads as TGTGCCAGCAGGGACCGACGAACCTACGAGCAGTACGTC. Amino acids: CASRDRRTYEQYV.

This clonotype was counted at least ten times. CDR3 nucleotides: TGTGCCAGCAGCCCCGCAAACAGGGCTCCGTTAGACGAGCAGTACTTC. Its protein is CASSPANRAPLDEQYF. The chain combines TRBV7-6 with TRBJ2-7; D is perhaps TRBD1 (6 bases). V was cut by 5 bases and J by 5 bases, with 22 bases left in between. CDR1 SGHVS and CDR2 FNYEAQ come from the germline V gene. This CDR3 contains 16 residues.

This clonotype was found many times. V is TRBV12-3 or TRBV12-4 and J is TRBJ1-1, with unresolved D. V was shortened by 3 bases and J by 1 base, with 9 bases between the two germline ends. The CDR3 is made up of 14 amino acids. The CDR3 DNA reads TGTGCCAGCAGTTTCATGGGCTCGAACACTGAAGCTTTCTTT. It yields the protein CASSFMGSNTEAFF.

The V call is TRBV6-6, the J call TRBJ2-3, with 8 bases that match TRBD1. Germline lookup yields CDR1 MNHNY and CDR2 SVGAGI (reference sequence). CDR3 size: 15 residues. After removal of 6 bases from V and 3 bases from J, the junction contained 8 bases not matched to a gene. CDR3 nucleotides: TGTGCCAGCAGCCCCGGACAGGGTTTTACAGATACGCAGTATTTT. Translated, it gives CASSPGQGFTDTQYF.

The rearrangement joins TRBV6-5 to TRBJ1-1; no clear D gene. V shed 0 bases and J shed 2 bases, with 10 bases lying between them. The CDR3 sequence is 15 residues long. Germline CDR1 reads MNHEY; CDR2 reads SVGAGI. Here the CDR3 reads CASSYSTGSNTEAFF. The CDR3 nucleotides read TGTGCCAGCAGTTACTCGACCGGATCCAACACTGAAGCTTTCTTT.

This clonotype has a handful of counts. This sequence joins TRBV27 and TRBJ2-3; D may be TRBD1 (7 bases). V was trimmed by 3 bases and J by 1 base, leaving 17 bases between them. CDR3 length equals 17 residues. The V gene's germline CDR1 is MNHEY and CDR2 SMNVEV (reference sequence). CDR3 nucleotide sequence: TGTGCCAGCAGTTTCCAGCAGGGGGAGGAAGGCACAGATACGCAGTATTTT. Its translation: CASSFQQGEEGTDTQYF.

CDR3 sequence reads: CASSLREVGSYNEQFF. In nucleotides, the CDR3 is TGCGCCAGCAGCTTGCGAGAGGTAGGCTCCTACAATGAGCAGTTCTTC. The chain has TRBV5-1 and TRBJ2-1; no definite D call. V was trimmed by 1 base and J by 0 bases, leaving 11 bases between them. The CDR3 has 16 amino acids. Germline V gene lookup returns CDR1 SGHRS and CDR2 YFSETQ.

V and J are TRBV5-6 and TRBJ2-5, with TRBD2 matching over 10 bases. Germline lookup yields CDR1 SGHDT and CDR2 YYEEEE. This CDR3 is built from 19 residues. J was trimmed by 5 bases and V by 0 bases; bases with no gene match: 16. CDR3 in DNA: TGTGCCAGCAGCTTGGATCGTAAACGGTGGCTAGCGGGGGCGGAGACCCAGTACTTC. It specifies CASSLDRKRWLAGAETQYF.

The chain couples TRBV7-2 to TRBJ2-2, with TRBD2 matching over 10 bases. CDR1 is SGHTA and CDR2 is FQGNSA in the germline V gene. The length of the CDR3 is 18 residues. The V segment lost 5 bases and the J segment 2 bases; nucleotides outside the gene matches: 11. The CDR3 DNA reads as TGTGCCAGCAGCCTTCGGTTTCTAGCGGGGGCTAACACCGGGGAGCTGTTTTTT. It translates to CASSLRFLAGANTGELFF.

This clonotype was seen only a few times. The chain links TRBV6-1 to TRBJ1-6; D is unresolved. The CDR3 sequence is 12 residues long. The V gene's germline CDR1 is MNHNS and CDR2 SASEGT. The V gene lost 4 bases and the J gene lost 9 bases, with 7 bases spanning the gap. The CDR3 here is CASSGGSSPLHF. The DNA for the CDR3 is TGTGCCAGCAGTGGGGGAAGTTCACCCCTCCACTTT.

The chain combines TRBV5-4 with TRBJ1-2; no definite D call. Germline values: CDR1 SGHNT, CDR2 YYREEE (reference sequence). The CDR3 length is 15 residues. Deletions cut 4 bases from V and 7 bases from J, with 20 bases between. The CDR3 bases are TGTGCCAGCAGCCCGAGGACGACGGCTTCTTCTGGCTACACCTTC. It translates to CASSPRTTASSGYTF.